These 20 T cell receptor beta chains were all obtained from the same sample, sequenced in a study of CD8+CD57+ T cells in acquired aplastic anemia. The study profiled TCR beta VDJ and CDR3 using genomic DNA as template. MiXCR, run by TCRdb on the reads, gives a single entry per CDR3 protein. The table records hundreds of thousands of distinct CDR3 sequences, about two thirds of them present only once. Sequencing used sorted CD4+, CD8+, or CD8+CD57+ T cells (not recorded which) from PBMCs. These receptors all come from a human donor in good health, serving as a control.

CDR3 coding DNA: TGTGCCAGCAGCTCCGGTTTTCGTGTCAGGCATAGCTCCTACAATGAGCAGTTCTTC. Amino acids: CASSSGFRVRHSSYNEQFF. V is TRBV7-3 and J is TRBJ2-1; no firm D call. Germline V lookup: CDR1 SGHTA, CDR2 FQGTGA. V was clipped by 4 bases and J by 0 bases, with 22 bases between them. The CDR3 loop spans 19 amino acids.

This clonotype was counted ten times or more. The rearrangement joins TRBV24-1 to TRBJ2-1; D perhaps matches TRBD1 (5 bases). V lost 7 bases and J 2 bases, leaving 11 bases between the germline ends. In germline, CDR1 is KGHDR, CDR2 SFDVKD. This CDR3 has 14 residues. CDR3 coding DNA: TGTGCCACCAGCTCAGGGATAACCTACAATGAGCAGTTCTTC. Amino acid sequence: CATSSGITYNEQFF.

The table lists this clonotype with many counts. Here the CDR3 DNA reads TGCGCCAGCAGCTTGGTAGCGGGGGGGCCTCCAGATACGCAGTATTTT. Protein sequence: CASSLVAGGPPDTQYF. V and J are TRBV5-1 and TRBJ2-3, with 11 bases identical to TRBD2. Losses at the gene ends were 0 bases for V and 4 bases for J; bases not matched to a gene: 4. Germline CDR1 is SGHRS and CDR2 is YFSETQ. The CDR3 extends over 16 amino acids.

This rearrangement joins TRBV7-9 to TRBJ1-6, with TRBD1 as a possible D gene (5 bases). CDR1 SEHNR and CDR2 FQNEAQ come from the germline V gene (reference sequence). CDR3 size: 17 residues. Trimming left V 1 base short and J 13 bases short, with 23 bases between. The CDR3 sequence is CASSLVPRDSYNYPLHF. The CDR3 DNA sequence: TGTGCCAGCAGCTTAGTCCCCAGGGACTCCTATAATTACCCCCTCCACTTT.

This clonotype was counted many times. The chain links TRBV27 to TRBJ2-7; TRBD2 matches 7 bases. The CDR3 sequence is 18 residues long. Trimming took 5 bases from V and 4 from J; bases not matched to a gene: 20. Germline CDR1 MNHEY, CDR2 SMNVEV (reference sequence). CDR3 sequence: CASSMKGLPGGRWYEQYF. CDR3 DNA: TGTGCCAGCAGTATGAAGGGCCTTCCGGGGGGTCGGTGGTACGAGCAGTACTTC.

This chain connects TRBV2 to TRBJ2-7; TRBD2 aligns across 11 bases. Germline assignment: CDR1 SNHLY and CDR2 FYNNEI. The CDR3 spans 13 residues. With 5 bases clipped from V and 6 bases from J, the junction kept 3 bases outside the gene matches. This CDR3 is CASSLAGGGEQYF. The CDR3, as DNA: TGTGCCAGCAGTTTAGCGGGGGGGGGCGAGCAGTACTTC.

The rearrangement joins TRBV5-1 to TRBJ1-1, with TRBD1 as a possible D gene (5 bases). CDR3 size: 16 residues. Germline assignment: CDR1 SGHRS and CDR2 YFSETQ. V shed 0 bases and J shed 1 base, with 13 bases lying between them. The CDR3 loop is CASSLGPRQTNTEAFF. The CDR3 coding sequence is TGCGCCAGCAGCTTGGGACCACGACAGACGAACACTGAAGCTTTCTTT.

This clonotype was seen a handful of times. The chain recombines TRBV19 with TRBJ2-7; D possibly corresponds to TRBD2 (7 bases). In germline, CDR1 is LNHDA, CDR2 SQIVND (reference sequence). The germline V and J ends were trimmed by 8 bases and 4 bases, with 18 bases remaining between them. This CDR3 contains 14 residues. The CDR3 nucleotides are TGTGCCAGTTCCCCGGGACGGGGGGCATACGAGCAGTACTTC. Residues: CASSPGRGAYEQYF.

The rearrangement uses TRBV7-3 and TRBJ2-7; D is undetermined. The germline V gene encodes CDR1 SGHTA and CDR2 FQGTGA. Trimming removed 7 bases from V and 2 bases from J, with 18 bases in between. The CDR3 length is 15 residues. The CDR3 region has the DNA TGTGCCAGCACTAAACTCGACCAGCTGCCCTACGAGCAGTACGTC. The encoded protein is CASTKLDQLPYEQYV.

This clonotype was seen at least ten times. The V and J genes are TRBV20-1 and TRBJ2-1; 10 bases align to TRBD2. The junction had 10 bases not matched to a gene; V was cut back by 4 bases and J by 7 bases. The CDR3 sequence is 15 residues long. Germline V CDR1 and CDR2: DFQATT, SNEGSKA (reference sequence). CDR3: CSANSGGNSGNEQFF. The CDR3 region has the DNA TGCAGTGCTAATAGCGGGGGGAACTCTGGAAATGAGCAGTTCTTC.

This chain joins TRBV20-1 and TRBJ2-7, with no clear D. V was trimmed by 6 bases and J by 2 bases, leaving 11 bases between them. From germline, CDR1 is DFQATT and CDR2 SNEGSKA (reference sequence). The CDR3 loop spans 12 amino acids. The CDR3 spells CSASRQTYEQYF. CDR3 sequence (DNA): TGCAGTGCCTCTCGGCAGACCTACGAGCAGTACTTC.

On this clonotype itself: The germline gene is not matched at one end of the junction; a read error may be the cause. This chain uses TRBV14 with TRBJ2-7, with a weak D call TRBD1 (5 bases). The CDR3 totals 14 residues. CDR1 and CDR2 (germline): SGHDN, FVKESK. CDR3: CASSPQDPNLRADF. The CDR3 DNA sequence: TGTGCCAGCAGCCCACAGGACCCTAACCTTCGGGCCGACTTC.

This sequence joins TRBV12-3 or TRBV12-4 and TRBJ2-1, with 10 nucleotides matching TRBD2. The V gene end was trimmed by 6 bases and the J gene end by 5 bases; junction bases not matched to a gene: 7. The CDR3 runs 15 residues. CDR3: CASRTSGLAHNEQFF. The CDR3 nucleotides read TGTGCCAGCAGGACTTCGGGACTAGCGCACAATGAGCAGTTCTTC.

This clonotype showed up just once. The V and J genes are TRBV2 and TRBJ1-1; the match to TRBD1 covers 10 bases. V shed 6 bases, J shed 6 bases, and the junction held 7 bases outside the gene matches. The CDR3 spans 14 residues. The V gene's germline CDR1 is SNHLY and CDR2 FYNNEI. The CDR3 is CASSGTGDGPEAFF. The CDR3 DNA is TGTGCCAGCAGCGGGACAGGGGACGGGCCTGAAGCTTTCTTT.

This clonotype was observed at least ten times. CDR3 sequence reads: CASSLVGPAFSEKLFF. CDR3 nucleotides: TGTGCCAGCAGCTTAGTGGGGCCCGCTTTTTCTGAAAAACTGTTTTTT. The chain recombines TRBV7-8 with TRBJ1-4, with D possibly matching TRBD1 (5 bases). CDR3 size: 16 residues. The germline V gene encodes CDR1 SGHVS and CDR2 FQNEAQ. V was clipped by 1 base and J by 7 bases, with 16 bases between them.

This clonotype was counted once. This sequence joins TRBV7-8 and TRBJ1-2; D is possibly TRBD1 (5 bases). The V end lost 2 bases, the J end lost 10 bases, and 20 bases lay between the germline ends. From germline, CDR1 is SGHVS and CDR2 FQNEAQ. The CDR3 length is 15 residues. The CDR3 loop reads CASSLMMPRQKDYTF. In DNA, the CDR3 is TGTGCCAGCAGCTTAATGATGCCGCGACAGAAAGACTACACCTTC. The full variable domain, in which reference TRBV7-8 and TRBJ1-2 provide the parts outside the CDR3, is GAGVSQSPRYKVAKRGQDVALRCDPISGHVSLFWYQQALGQGPEFLTYFQNEAQLDKSGLPSDRFFAERPEGSVSTLKIQRTQQEDSAVYLCASSLMMPRQKDYTFGSGTRLTVV.

This clonotype was seen many times. V gene TRBV12-5 combines with J gene TRBJ2-7; no definite D call. Germline V gene lookup returns CDR1 LGHNT and CDR2 FRNRAP. V was cut by 4 bases and J by 2 bases, with 24 bases left in between. CDR3 size: 18 residues. CDR3 nucleotides: TGTGCTAGTGGTTCTGGACGCTCGGGTTTCAGGCCGGCCTACGAGCAGTACTTC. Its protein is CASGSGRSGFRPAYEQYF.

Notes on this clonotype: At one end, the junction sequence differs from germline, possibly due to a read error. V is TRBV7-3 and J is TRBJ1-6; D ambiguous. CDR1 is SGHTA and CDR2 is FQGTGA in the germline V gene. The CDR3 contains 13 residues. The CDR3 region has the DNA TGTGCCACCAAGGAGGGCTATAATGCACCCCTCCAATTT. It yields the protein CATKEGYNAPLQF.

This clonotype occurred many times. This chain links TRBV2 with TRBJ2-2; D is ambiguous. The CDR3 is 14 amino acids. Germline V gene sequence: CDR1 SNHLY, CDR2 FYNNEI. Trimming pared 10 bases from V and 0 bases from J, leaving 12 bases between. The CDR3 loop reads CATGEDANTGELFF. CDR3 coding DNA: TGTGCCACCGGTGAGGACGCGAACACCGGGGAGCTGTTTTTT.

This clonotype was counted at least ten times. This chain joins TRBV20-1 and TRBJ2-7, with 10 bases aligning to TRBD2. Per germline, CDR1 DFQATT and CDR2 SNEGSKA (reference sequence). V trimming: 6 bases; J trimming: 6 bases; junction bases outside the gene matches: 11. This CDR3 is 14 amino acids long. In DNA form, the CDR3 reads TGCAGTGCCCGCGTCCCTAGCGGGGGAGGCGAGCAGTACTTC. As protein: CSARVPSGGGEQYF.